Shown below are 3 T cell receptor beta chains from a single sample sequenced in a study of neurological immune-mediated disorders. MiXCR, applied by TCRdb to the 5' RACE reads, yields one record per CDR3 protein. The top ten clones hold less than 2.5% of a sample with approximately 38,000 distinct CDR3 sequences, over 2% of them seen once. Sequenced: PBMCs. These receptors all stem from a man aged 50-59 years with multiple sclerosis.

In its sample, this clonotype was seen many times. V gene TRBV7-2 combines with J gene TRBJ1-2; no firm D call. The V and J ends lost 2 bases and 0 bases respectively, with 7 bases between them. The V gene's germline CDR1 is SGHTA and CDR2 FQGNSA. The CDR3 has 14 amino acids. The DNA of the CDR3 is TGTGCCAGCAGCTTAAATCAGGCTAACTATGGCTACACCTTC. It encodes CASSLNQANYGYTF. The complete variable domain, with remaining parts taken from reference TRBV7-2 and TRBJ1-2, reads GAGVSQSPSNKVTEKGKDVELRCDPISGHTALYWYRQSLGQGLEFLIYFQGNSAPDKSGLPSDRFSAERTGGSVSTLTIQRTQQEDSAVYLCASSLNQANYGYTFGSGTRLTVV.

This clonotype came up many times. V usage is TRBV4-3 and J usage is TRBJ2-3; D is uncertain. The CDR3 has 14 residues. The V and J ends lost 1 base and 1 base respectively, with 6 bases between them. Germline loops: CDR1 LGHNA, CDR2 YSLEER. In DNA form, the CDR3 reads TGCGCCAGCAGCCAAGGGGCCGGCACAGATACGCAGTATTTT. As protein: CASSQGAGTDTQYF.

This clonotype came up a few times. The V and J genes are TRBV20-1 and TRBJ2-6; D unclear. CDR3 length: 17 amino acids. Trimming removed 1 base at V and 0 bases at J, with 13 bases between. Germline V gene lookup returns CDR1 DFQATT and CDR2 SNEGSKA (reference sequence). In DNA, the CDR3 is TGCAGTGCTAGAGGGCAGGCGCCCGGCTCTGGGGCCAACGTCCTGACTTTC. Translated: CSARGQAPGSGANVLTF.